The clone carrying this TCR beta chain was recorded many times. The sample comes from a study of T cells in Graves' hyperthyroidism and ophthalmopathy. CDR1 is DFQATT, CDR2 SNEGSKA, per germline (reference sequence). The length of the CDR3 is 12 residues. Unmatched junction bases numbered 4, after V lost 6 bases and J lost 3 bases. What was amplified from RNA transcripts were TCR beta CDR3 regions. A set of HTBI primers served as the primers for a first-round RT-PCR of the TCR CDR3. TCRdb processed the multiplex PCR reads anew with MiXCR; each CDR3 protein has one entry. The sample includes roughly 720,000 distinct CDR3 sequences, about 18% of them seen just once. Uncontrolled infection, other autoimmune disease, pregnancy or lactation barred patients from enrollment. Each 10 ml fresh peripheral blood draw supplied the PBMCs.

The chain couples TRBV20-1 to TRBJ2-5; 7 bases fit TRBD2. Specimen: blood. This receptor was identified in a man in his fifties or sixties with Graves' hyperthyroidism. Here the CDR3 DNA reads TGCAGTGCCCTCAGCGGGAAAGAGACCCAGTACTTC. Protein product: CSALSGKETQYF.